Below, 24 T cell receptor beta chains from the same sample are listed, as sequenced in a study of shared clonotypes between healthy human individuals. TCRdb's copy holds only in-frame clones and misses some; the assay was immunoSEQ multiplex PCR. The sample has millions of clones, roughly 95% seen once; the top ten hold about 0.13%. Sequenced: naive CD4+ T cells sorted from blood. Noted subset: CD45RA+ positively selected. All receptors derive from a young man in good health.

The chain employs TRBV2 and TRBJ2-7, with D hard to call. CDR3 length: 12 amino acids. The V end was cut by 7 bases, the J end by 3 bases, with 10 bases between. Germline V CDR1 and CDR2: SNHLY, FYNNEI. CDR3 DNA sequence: TGTGCCAGCAAGGGCGAGAGCTACGAGCAGTACTTC. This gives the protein CASKGESYEQYF.

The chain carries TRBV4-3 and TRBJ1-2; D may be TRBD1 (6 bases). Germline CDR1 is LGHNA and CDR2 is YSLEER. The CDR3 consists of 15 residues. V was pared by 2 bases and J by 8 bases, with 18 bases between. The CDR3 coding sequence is TGCGCCAGCAGCCAACCGGGACAACCTTATGGGGGCTACACCTTC. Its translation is CASSQPGQPYGGYTF.

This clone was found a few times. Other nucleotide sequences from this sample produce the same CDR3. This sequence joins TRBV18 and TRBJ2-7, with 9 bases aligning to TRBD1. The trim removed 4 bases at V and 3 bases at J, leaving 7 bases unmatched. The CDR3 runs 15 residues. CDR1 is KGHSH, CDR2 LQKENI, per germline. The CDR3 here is CASSQGPGQGYEQYF. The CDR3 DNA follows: TGTGCCAGCTCACAGGGGCCGGGACAGGGCTACGAGCAGTACTTC.

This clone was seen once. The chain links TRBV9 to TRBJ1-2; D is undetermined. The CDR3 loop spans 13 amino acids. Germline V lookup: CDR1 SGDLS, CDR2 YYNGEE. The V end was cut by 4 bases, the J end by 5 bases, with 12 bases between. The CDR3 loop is CASSPAVFYGYTF. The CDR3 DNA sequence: TGTGCCAGCAGCCCAGCCGTGTTTTATGGCTACACCTTC. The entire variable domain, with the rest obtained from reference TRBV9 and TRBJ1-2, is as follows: DSGVTQTPKHLITATGQRVTLRCSPRSGDLSVYWYQQSLDQGLQFLIQYYNGEERAKGNILERFSAQQFPDLHSELNLSSLELGDSALYFCASSPAVFYGYTFGSGTRLTVV.

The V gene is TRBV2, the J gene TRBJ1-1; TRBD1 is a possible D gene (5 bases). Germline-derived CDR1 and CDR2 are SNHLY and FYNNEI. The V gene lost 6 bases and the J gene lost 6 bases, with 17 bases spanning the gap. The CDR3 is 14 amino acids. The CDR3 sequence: CASSPQGLGSEAFF. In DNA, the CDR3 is TGTGCCAGCAGCCCTCAGGGATTGGGGTCTGAAGCTTTCTTT.

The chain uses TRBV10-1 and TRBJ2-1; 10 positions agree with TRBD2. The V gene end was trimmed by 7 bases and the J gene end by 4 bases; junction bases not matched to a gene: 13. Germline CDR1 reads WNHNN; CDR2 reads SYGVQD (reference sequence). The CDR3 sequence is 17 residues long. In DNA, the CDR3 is TGCGCCAGCATAAGTTGTTCAGCGGGAGGGCGGTACAATGAGCAGTTCTTC. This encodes CASISCSAGGRYNEQFF.

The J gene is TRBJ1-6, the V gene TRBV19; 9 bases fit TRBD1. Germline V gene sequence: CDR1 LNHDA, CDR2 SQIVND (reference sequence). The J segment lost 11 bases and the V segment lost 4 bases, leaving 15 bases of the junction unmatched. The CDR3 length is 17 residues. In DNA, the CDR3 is TGTGCCAGTAGTACGGGGACCGGGACAGGGCCCTTAGCACCCCTCCACTTT. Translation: CASSTGTGTGPLAPLHF.

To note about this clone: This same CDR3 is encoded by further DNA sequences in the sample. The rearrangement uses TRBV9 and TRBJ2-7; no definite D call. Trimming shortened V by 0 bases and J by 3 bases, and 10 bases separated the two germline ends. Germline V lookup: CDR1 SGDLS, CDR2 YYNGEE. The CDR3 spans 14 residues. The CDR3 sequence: CASSVGSGSYEQYF. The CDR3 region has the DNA TGTGCCAGCAGCGTAGGTTCTGGCAGCTACGAGCAGTACTTC.

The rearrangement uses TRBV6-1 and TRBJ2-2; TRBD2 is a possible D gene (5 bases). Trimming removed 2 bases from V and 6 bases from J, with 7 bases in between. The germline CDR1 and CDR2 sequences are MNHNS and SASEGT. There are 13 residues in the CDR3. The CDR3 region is CASSELAAGELFF. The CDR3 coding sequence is TGTGCCAGCAGTGAACTAGCTGCCGGGGAGCTGTTTTTT.

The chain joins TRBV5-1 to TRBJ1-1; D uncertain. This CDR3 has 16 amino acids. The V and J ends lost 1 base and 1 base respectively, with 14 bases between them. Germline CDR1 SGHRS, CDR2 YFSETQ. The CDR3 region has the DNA TGCGCCAGCAGCTTGTTTCAGCGGGGATGGAACACTGAAGCTTTCTTT. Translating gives CASSLFQRGWNTEAFF.

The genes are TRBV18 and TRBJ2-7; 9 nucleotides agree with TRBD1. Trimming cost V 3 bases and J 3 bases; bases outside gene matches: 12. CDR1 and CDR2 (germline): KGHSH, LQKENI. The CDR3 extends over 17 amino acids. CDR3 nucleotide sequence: TGTGCCAGCTCACCCTCAGGCTGGGACAGGGCGAACTACGAGCAGTACTTC. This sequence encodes CASSPSGWDRANYEQYF.

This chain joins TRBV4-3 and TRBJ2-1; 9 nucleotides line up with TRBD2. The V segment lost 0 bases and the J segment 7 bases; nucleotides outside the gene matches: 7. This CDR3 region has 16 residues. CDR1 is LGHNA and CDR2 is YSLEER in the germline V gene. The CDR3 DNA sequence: TGCGCCAGCAGCCAAGACGGTAGCGCGGGAGGGAATGAGCAGTTCTTC. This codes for CASSQDGSAGGNEQFF.

CDR3 sequence reads: CASSPPGASGWNEQFF. CDR3 DNA: TGTGCCAGCTCACCACCCGGCGCTAGCGGGTGGAATGAGCAGTTCTTC. This chain uses TRBV18 with TRBJ2-1; 8 positions match TRBD2. Germline CDR1 is KGHSH and CDR2 is LQKENI. This CDR3 is 16 amino acids long. Germline trimming cut 0 bases from V and 7 bases from J; bases unmatched to any gene: 8.

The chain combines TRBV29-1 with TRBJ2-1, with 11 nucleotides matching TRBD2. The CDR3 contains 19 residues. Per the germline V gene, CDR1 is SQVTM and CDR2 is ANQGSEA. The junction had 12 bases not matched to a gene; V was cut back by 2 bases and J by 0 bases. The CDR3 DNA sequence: TGCAGCGTTGAAATTCTCCTAGCGGGGGGACTGAGCTCCTACAATGAGCAGTTCTTC. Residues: CSVEILLAGGLSSYNEQFF.

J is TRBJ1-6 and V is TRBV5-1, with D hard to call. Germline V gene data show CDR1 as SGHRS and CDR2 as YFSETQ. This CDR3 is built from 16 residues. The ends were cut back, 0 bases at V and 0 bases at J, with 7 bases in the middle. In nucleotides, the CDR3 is TGCGCCAGCAGCTTGGCCAAAGGCTCCTATAATTCACCCCTCCACTTT. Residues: CASSLAKGSYNSPLHF.

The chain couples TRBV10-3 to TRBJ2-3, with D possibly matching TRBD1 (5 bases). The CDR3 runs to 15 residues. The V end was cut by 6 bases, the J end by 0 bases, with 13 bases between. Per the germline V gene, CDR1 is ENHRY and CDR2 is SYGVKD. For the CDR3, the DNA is TGTGCCATCAGCGACAGCATTACAAGCACAGATACGCAGTATTTT. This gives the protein CAISDSITSTDTQYF.

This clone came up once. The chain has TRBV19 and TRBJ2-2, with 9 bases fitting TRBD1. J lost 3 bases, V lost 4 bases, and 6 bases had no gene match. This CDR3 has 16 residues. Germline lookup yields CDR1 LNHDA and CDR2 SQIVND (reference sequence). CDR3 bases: TGTGCCAGTAGTAGGGACAGGGAGGGAGACACCGGGGAGCTGTTTTTT. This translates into CASSRDREGDTGELFF.

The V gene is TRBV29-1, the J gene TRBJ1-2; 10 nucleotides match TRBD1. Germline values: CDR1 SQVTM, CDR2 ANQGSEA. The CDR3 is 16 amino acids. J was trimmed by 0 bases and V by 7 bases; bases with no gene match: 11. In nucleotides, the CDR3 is TGCAGCGCAATGCCGGGACAGGGGACGTCTAACTATGGCTACACCTTC. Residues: CSAMPGQGTSNYGYTF.

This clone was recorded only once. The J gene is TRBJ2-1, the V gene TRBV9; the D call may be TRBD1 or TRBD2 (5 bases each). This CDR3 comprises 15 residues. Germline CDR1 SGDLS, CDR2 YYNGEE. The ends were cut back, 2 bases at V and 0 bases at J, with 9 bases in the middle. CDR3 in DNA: TGTGCCAGCAGCGTTTTCGGGACCTCCTACAATGAGCAGTTCTTC. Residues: CASSVFGTSYNEQFF.

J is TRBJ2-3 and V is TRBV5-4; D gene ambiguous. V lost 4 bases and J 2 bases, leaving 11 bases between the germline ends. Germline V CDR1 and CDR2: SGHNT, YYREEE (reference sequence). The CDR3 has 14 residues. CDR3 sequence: CASSPPHDTDTQYF. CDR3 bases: TGTGCCAGCAGCCCACCCCATGACACAGATACGCAGTATTTT.

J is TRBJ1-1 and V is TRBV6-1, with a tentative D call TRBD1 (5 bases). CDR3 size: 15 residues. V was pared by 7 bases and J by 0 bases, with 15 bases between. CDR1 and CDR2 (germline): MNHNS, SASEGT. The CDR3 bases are TGTGCCAGCAAGGTAGAAATAGGGGTGAACACTGAAGCTTTCTTT. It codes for CASKVEIGVNTEAFF.

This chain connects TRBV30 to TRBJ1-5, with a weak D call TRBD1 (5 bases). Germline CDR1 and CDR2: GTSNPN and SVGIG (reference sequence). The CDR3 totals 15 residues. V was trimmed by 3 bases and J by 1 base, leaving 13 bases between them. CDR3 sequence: CAWSARGASNQPQHF. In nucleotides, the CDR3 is TGTGCCTGGAGCGCCCGAGGGGCGAGCAATCAGCCCCAGCATTTT.

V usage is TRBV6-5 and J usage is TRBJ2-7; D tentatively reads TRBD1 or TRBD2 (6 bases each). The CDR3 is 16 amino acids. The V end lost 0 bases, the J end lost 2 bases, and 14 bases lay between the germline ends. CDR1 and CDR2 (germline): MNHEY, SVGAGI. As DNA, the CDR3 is TGTGCCAGCAGTTACTCGAGAGGGGGGCGTACCTACGAGCAGTACTTC. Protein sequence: CASSYSRGGRTYEQYF.

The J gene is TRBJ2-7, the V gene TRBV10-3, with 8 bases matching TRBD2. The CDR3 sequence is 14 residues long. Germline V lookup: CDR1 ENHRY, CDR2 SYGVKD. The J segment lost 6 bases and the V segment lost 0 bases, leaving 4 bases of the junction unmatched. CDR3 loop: CAISESRGDGEQYF. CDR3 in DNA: TGTGCCATCAGTGAGTCGCGGGGGGACGGCGAGCAGTACTTC.